This TCR beta chain originates from a study of glioma-infiltrating T cells after dendritic cell vaccination. The repertoire was sequenced with immunoSEQ multiplex PCR; TCRdb's copy has only in-frame clones and lacks some. Among some 70,000 clones listed, around 81% were seen once. The germline V gene has CDR1 SGHAT and CDR2 FQNNGV. Trimming removed 5 bases from V and 6 bases from J; junction bases left unmatched: 2. The CDR3 spans 12 residues. The genes are TRBV11-2 and TRBJ1-2; TRBD1 matches at 8 bases. This receptor was obtained from a human donor with glioblastoma. This material consisted of blood, taken before dendritic cell vaccination. The CDR3 nucleotides read TGTGCCAGCAGCCGGGGACAGGATGGCTACACCTTC. As protein: CASSRGQDGYTF.